The entry that follows covers one T cell receptor (beta chain) sequence. The record originates from a study of control samples from healthy donors and cancer patients. Sequencing was performed with immunoSEQ multiplex PCR; in TCRdb, only in-frame clones are kept and a portion is missing. The data hold 65,000 to 95,000 clones, with about 89% observed a single time. Germline lookup yields CDR1 SGDLS and CDR2 YYNGEE. CDR3 length: 15 residues. V lost 2 bases, J lost 1 base, and 12 bases lay in between. Sequenced input: blood. The sequence derives from a man between 45 and 60 years old in good health. The chain joins TRBV9 to TRBJ1-1; D call uncertain. This CDR3 reads CASSVLGVGNTEAFF. In DNA, the CDR3 is TGTGCCAGCAGCGTTCTTGGGGTAGGGAACACTGAAGCTTTCTTT.